Shown below are 21 T cell receptor beta chains from a single sample sequenced in a study of OX40 agonist ivuxolimab in advanced cancers. Clones were sequenced by immunoSEQ multiplex PCR, and TCRdb holds only the in-frame ones, with some missing. Of around 95,000 clones listed, approximately 91% were seen once; the top ten hold around 0.71%. Specimen: CD4+ or CD8+ T cells sorted from blood, collected in a trial of the OX40 agonist ivuxolimab. The receptors come from an adult with an advanced solid tumor such as melanoma, head and neck, liver or kidney cancer.

This chain joins TRBV6-5 and TRBJ2-7; TRBD1 agrees at 9 bases. J was trimmed by 1 base and V by 7 bases; bases with no gene match: 5. The CDR3 sequence is 14 residues long. Germline V gives CDR1 MNHEY, CDR2 SVGAGI. In DNA form, the CDR3 reads TGTGCCAGCACCCGAGGGACAGGGTCCTACGAGCAGTACTTC. It codes for CASTRGTGSYEQYF.

This clone showed up just once. The gene calls are TRBV18 and TRBJ2-1; D is unclear. Between the trimmed V and J ends, which lost 6 bases and 5 bases, there was a span of 14 bases. The germline gives CDR1 KGHSH, CDR2 LQKENI. The CDR3 sequence is 14 residues long. This CDR3 is CASSPNLGHNEQFF. DNA of the CDR3: TGTGCCAGCTCCCCAAACTTAGGGCACAATGAGCAGTTCTTC.

V is TRBV6-6 and J is TRBJ1-4, with 8 bases identical to TRBD1. V shed 9 bases and J 7 bases; nucleotides not matched to a gene: 7. There are 13 residues in the CDR3. Germline values: CDR1 MNHNY, CDR2 SVGAGI (reference sequence). CDR3 amino acids: CASSDRGSEKLFF. The CDR3, as DNA: TGTGCCAGTTCTGACAGGGGAAGTGAAAAACTGTTTTTT.

This sequence joins TRBV29-1 and TRBJ1-4, with TRBD1 identical over 8 bases. V dropped 5 bases and J dropped 7; count of bases not matched to a gene: 9. The CDR3 extends over 14 amino acids. Germline CDR1 and CDR2: SQVTM and ANQGSEA. CDR3: CSVTGQGLGEKLFF. For the CDR3, the DNA is TGCAGCGTTACTGGACAGGGCCTCGGTGAAAAACTGTTTTTT.

The V and J genes are TRBV5-1 and TRBJ1-4; TRBD1 is a possible D gene (6 bases). This CDR3 spans 15 amino acids. Between the trimmed V and J ends, which lost 7 bases and 3 bases, there was a span of 16 bases. Germline-derived CDR1 and CDR2 are SGHRS and YFSETQ. CDR3 DNA sequence: TGCGCCAGCCGGTCACAGGGCGGATCTAATGAAAAACTGTTTTTT. Translating gives CASRSQGGSNEKLFF.

V gene TRBV4-3 combines with J gene TRBJ2-2; the match to TRBD2 covers 15 bases. From germline, CDR1 is LGHNA and CDR2 YSLEER. The CDR3 runs 19 residues. V shed 4 bases, J shed 4 bases, and the junction held 10 bases outside the gene matches. CDR3 region: CASSPNGLAGGHGTGELFF. CDR3 sequence (DNA): TGCGCCAGCAGCCCTAACGGACTAGCGGGGGGGCACGGCACCGGGGAGCTGTTTTTT.

The V call is TRBV11-2, the J call TRBJ2-7, with 8 bases that match TRBD1. Germline values: CDR1 SGHAT, CDR2 FQNNGV. The length of the CDR3 is 14 residues. J was trimmed by 4 bases and V by 1 base; bases with no gene match: 3. The CDR3 protein is CASSLGQGAYEQYF. CDR3 DNA sequence: TGTGCCAGCAGCTTAGGCCAGGGGGCTTACGAGCAGTACTTC.

This clone came up once. The chain combines TRBV18 with TRBJ1-5, with 9 bases that match TRBD1. The CDR3 loop spans 16 amino acids. Trimming at V came to 2 bases and at J to 2 bases, leaving 4 bases not matched to a gene. The germline V gene has CDR1 KGHSH and CDR2 LQKENI. CDR3 DNA sequence: TGTGCCAGCTCACCAGGGACAGGGTCGGGCAATCAGCCCCAGCATTTT. Translated, it gives CASSPGTGSGNQPQHF.

This rearrangement joins TRBV6-1 to TRBJ1-5; weak D call: TRBD1 (5 bases). The CDR3 has 15 residues. V lost 7 bases and J lost 0, with 13 bases in between. Looked up from germline, CDR1 is MNHNS and CDR2 is SASEGT. The CDR3 bases are TGTGCCAGCACCGAACTAGGGGATAGCAATCAGCCCCAGCATTTT. As protein: CASTELGDSNQPQHF.

The chain recombines TRBV28 with TRBJ1-2; the D gene is possibly TRBD1 (6 bases). Germline-derived CDR1 and CDR2 are MDHEN and SYDVKM. V was shortened by 1 base and J by 1 base, with 16 bases between the two germline ends. The CDR3 has 17 residues. In nucleotides, the CDR3 is TGTGCCAGCAGTTTATTCCCGTTACAGGGAGTTAACTATGGCTACACCTTC. It codes for CASSLFPLQGVNYGYTF.

The rearrangement uses TRBV28 and TRBJ1-4, with 8 nucleotides matching TRBD1. The CDR3 is made up of 16 amino acids. V lost 2 bases, J lost 8 bases, and 10 bases stayed unmatched. CDR1 is MDHEN, CDR2 SYDVKM, per germline. CDR3 nucleotide sequence: TGTGCCAGCAGTTTACAGGGGGCGACGGAAGGGGAAAAACTGTTTTTT. Translated, it gives CASSLQGATEGEKLFF.

The chain joins TRBV27 to TRBJ1-1, with a weak D call TRBD1 (5 bases). The CDR3 has 15 amino acids. V dropped 3 bases and J dropped 0 bases, with 11 bases sitting between them. Germline CDR1 and CDR2: MNHEY and SMNVEV (reference sequence). CDR3 residues: CASSLYRNLNTEAFF. The DNA of the CDR3 is TGTGCCAGCAGTTTGTACAGGAATTTGAACACTGAAGCTTTCTTT.

The chain employs TRBV28 and TRBJ2-6; D is possibly TRBD2 (6 bases). V was cut by 2 bases and J by 0 bases, with 8 bases left in between. CDR1 and CDR2 (germline): MDHEN, SYDVKM. The CDR3 length is 16 residues. The CDR3 region is CASSLGGASGANVLTF. CDR3 coding DNA: TGTGCCAGCAGTTTAGGAGGGGCCTCTGGGGCCAACGTCCTGACTTTC.

A single count supports this clone. This rearrangement joins TRBV5-1 to TRBJ1-1; 9 nucleotides agree with TRBD1. Germline V gives CDR1 SGHRS, CDR2 YFSETQ. The V and J ends lost 4 bases and 3 bases, in that order; junction bases with no gene match: 10. The CDR3 runs 16 residues. This chain's CDR3 is CASSASRTGADTEAFF. CDR3 DNA: TGCGCCAGCAGCGCAAGCCGGACAGGGGCAGACACTGAAGCTTTCTTT.

The chain joins TRBV28 to TRBJ2-2; 12 nucleotides line up with TRBD1. The CDR3 has 16 residues. Germline V gives CDR1 MDHEN, CDR2 SYDVKM. V lost 6 bases to trimming and J lost 8 bases; unmatched junction nucleotides: 10. DNA of the CDR3: TGTGCCAGCAGCCCCGGGACAGGGGGCGGTATTGGGGAGCTGTTTTTT. As protein: CASSPGTGGGIGELFF.

This clone was picked up a small number of times. The V call is TRBV5-1, the J call TRBJ2-1, with D possibly matching TRBD1 (6 bases). From germline, CDR1 is SGHRS and CDR2 YFSETQ. Trimming took 2 bases from V and 3 from J, leaving 15 bases between them. The CDR3 contains 16 residues. DNA of the CDR3: TGCGCCAGCAGCTTAACAGGGATTTGGGACTACAATGAGCAGTTCTTC. It is translated as CASSLTGIWDYNEQFF.

The chain is built from TRBV5-1 and TRBJ2-1; D remains ambiguous. The CDR3 runs 15 residues. CDR1 and CDR2 from the germline V gene are SGHRS and YFSETQ. Trimming pared 2 bases from V and 1 base from J, leaving 10 bases between. CDR3 amino acids: CASSFSLDSYNEQFF. The CDR3 DNA is TGCGCCAGCAGCTTTTCCCTAGATTCCTACAATGAGCAGTTCTTC. The variable domain in full, with the rest retrieved from reference TRBV5-1 and TRBJ2-1, is KAGVTQTPRYLIKTRGQQVTLSCSPISGHRSVSWYQQTPGQGLQFLFEYFSETQRNKGNFPGRFSGRQFSNSRSEMNVSTLELGDSALYLCASSFSLDSYNEQFFGPGTRLTVL.

The chain recombines TRBV29-1 with TRBJ1-2, with no clear D. This CDR3 has 15 residues. The V gene lost 3 bases and the J gene lost 7 bases, with 21 bases spanning the gap. The germline gives CDR1 SQVTM, CDR2 ANQGSEA. This chain's CDR3 is CSVDRHPLPRGGYTF. The CDR3 coding sequence is TGCAGCGTTGATCGGCATCCCCTCCCTAGAGGTGGCTACACCTTC. Variable domain in full (rest from reference TRBV29-1 and TRBJ1-2): SAVISQKPSRDICQRGTSLTIQCQVDSQVTMMFWYRQQPGQSLTLIATANQGSEATYESGFVIDKFPISRPNLTFSTLTVSNMSPEDSSIYLCSVDRHPLPRGGYTFGSGTRLTVV.

V usage is TRBV5-1 and J usage is TRBJ1-2; unclear D gene. CDR3 size: 15 residues. Between the trimmed V and J ends, which lost 3 bases and 1 base, there was a span of 13 bases. In germline, CDR1 is SGHRS, CDR2 YFSETQ. The CDR3 sequence is CASSSNLEGNYGYTF. Here the CDR3 DNA reads TGCGCCAGCAGCTCGAACTTGGAGGGTAACTATGGCTACACCTTC. Using reference TRBV5-1 and TRBJ1-2 for the parts outside the CDR3, the full variable domain is KAGVTQTPRYLIKTRGQQVTLSCSPISGHRSVSWYQQTPGQGLQFLFEYFSETQRNKGNFPGRFSGRQFSNSRSEMNVSTLELGDSALYLCASSSNLEGNYGYTFGSGTRLTVV.

The chain employs TRBV6-1 and TRBJ1-1; D uncertain. The CDR3 has 16 residues. V was pared by 4 bases and J by 3 bases, with 18 bases between. Germline-derived CDR1 and CDR2 are MNHNS and SASEGT. The CDR3 sequence: CASSVSIGVSDTEAFF. The CDR3 DNA reads as TGTGCCAGCAGTGTCTCGATTGGGGTTAGTGACACTGAAGCTTTCTTT.

The chain uses TRBV15 and TRBJ1-5; no clear D gene. Trimming left V 3 bases short and J 0 bases short, with 12 bases between. There are 16 residues in the CDR3. The germline CDR1 and CDR2 sequences are LNHNV and YYDKDF (reference sequence). The chain's CDR3 is CATSRDGQVSNQPQHF. The CDR3 DNA reads as TGTGCCACCAGCAGGGACGGCCAAGTTAGCAATCAGCCCCAGCATTTT.